These 25 T cell receptor beta chains came from one sample sequenced in a study of T cell repertoires in cytomegalovirus infection. Antigens for these TCRs are unknown. A single record per CDR3 protein comes from TCRdb applying MiXCR to the reads. This sample yields about 47,000 distinct CDR3 sequences, of which 15% to 25% are seen a single time; 50% to 65% belongs to the top ten. The sequencing here drew on CD8+ T cells from cultured PBMCs, taken from culture after CMV antigen stimulation. These receptors came from a human donor in good health (CMV status not recorded). Some clones in this sample may be carry-over from other donors' samples.

The chain uses TRBV27 and TRBJ2-5; 11 bases fit TRBD2. CDR1 MNHEY and CDR2 SMNVEV come from the germline V gene (reference sequence). The CDR3 runs 16 residues. Germline trimming cut 5 bases from V and 3 bases from J; bases unmatched to any gene: 8. The CDR3 DNA follows: TGTGCCAGCAGTCCTATAGCGGGGGGGATCAAAGAGACCCAGTACTTC. It is translated as CASSPIAGGIKETQYF.

The V gene is TRBV20-1, the J gene TRBJ1-6, with D perhaps TRBD1 (5 bases). With 6 bases removed from V and 8 bases from J, the gap between germline ends came to 14 bases. The CDR3 has 13 amino acids. The germline CDR1 and CDR2 sequences are DFQATT and SNEGSKA (reference sequence). The CDR3 region is CSATTGGDSPLHF. Written as DNA, the CDR3 is TGCAGTGCCACAACCGGGGGGGATTCACCCCTCCACTTT.

The chain is built from TRBV2 and TRBJ2-2; D is possibly TRBD1 (5 bases). Germline V CDR1 and CDR2: SNHLY, FYNNEI. This CDR3 spans 17 amino acids. V lost 2 bases to trimming and J lost 0 bases, with 13 bases between them. CDR3 nucleotides: TGTGCCAGCAGTGAACCTCTCCAGGGCGCGAACACCGGGGAGCTGTTTTTT. The encoded protein is CASSEPLQGANTGELFF.

This chain uses TRBV7-9 with TRBJ1-1, with TRBD1 identical over 7 bases. V shed 5 bases, J shed 4 bases, and the junction held 16 bases outside the gene matches. CDR3 size: 17 residues. From germline, CDR1 is SEHNR and CDR2 FQNEAQ (reference sequence). CDR3 amino acids: CASSPGGGTWRSTEAFF. The CDR3 DNA reads as TGTGCCAGCAGCCCAGGGGGAGGGACGTGGCGAAGCACTGAAGCTTTCTTT.

This clonotype has more than one count but fewer than ten. The rearrangement joins TRBV7-3 to TRBJ2-3; 14 bases are a match to TRBD2. The CDR3 length is 15 residues. The junction had 5 bases not matched to a gene; V was cut back by 5 bases and J by 7 bases. CDR1 SGHTA and CDR2 FQGTGA come from the germline V gene. The CDR3 sequence: CASSPTSGGANTQYF. DNA of the CDR3: TGTGCCAGCAGCCCGACTAGCGGGGGGGCGAATACGCAGTATTTT.

In this sample, this clonotype turned up once. A much larger clone differs by one base, so this may be a read error. The V and J genes are TRBV7-9 and TRBJ2-5; 7 bases align to TRBD1. This CDR3 is built from 12 residues. Germline V gives CDR1 SEHNR, CDR2 FQNEAQ (reference sequence). The CDR3 region is CANSLGGETQYF. The CDR3 nucleotides read TGTGCCAACAGCTTAGGGGGCGAGACCCAGTACTTC.

Comment on this clonotype: Possible read error: a much larger clone is one base away. The chain carries TRBV6-6 and TRBJ2-5; possibly TRBD2 for D (6 bases). The CDR3 has 14 amino acids. In germline, CDR1 is MNHNY, CDR2 SVGAGI (reference sequence). CDR3: CANSYRGSQETQYF. In DNA form, the CDR3 reads TGTGCCAACAGTTACCGGGGGAGCCAAGAGACCCAGTACTTC.

This clonotype was picked up many times. The chain carries TRBV11-3 and TRBJ1-3; D perhaps matches TRBD1 (5 bases). Germline CDR1 is SGHNT and CDR2 is YENEEA. The CDR3 contains 15 residues. Trimming cost V 4 bases and J 2 bases, with 12 bases left between them. CDR3 sequence: CASSSLWGAGNTIYF. The CDR3 DNA reads as TGTGCCAGCAGCTCGCTATGGGGGGCTGGAAACACCATATATTTT.

This clonotype was found many times. This chain uses TRBV20-1 with TRBJ2-3; D gene uncertain. Between the trimmed V and J ends, which lost 7 bases and 0 bases, there was a span of 8 bases. Germline-derived CDR1 and CDR2 are DFQATT and SNEGSKA (reference sequence). The CDR3 sequence is 12 residues long. The CDR3 sequence is CSVVDSTDTQYF. The CDR3, as DNA: TGCAGTGTCGTGGACAGCACAGATACGCAGTATTTT.

The chain uses TRBV12-3 or TRBV12-4 and TRBJ2-2, with TRBD2 matching 8 bases. The CDR3 loop spans 14 amino acids. V shed 10 bases, J shed 5 bases, and the junction held 9 bases outside the gene matches. CDR3 loop: CATNYGGVTGELFF. CDR3 sequence (DNA): TGTGCCACCAACTACGGGGGGGTAACCGGGGAGCTGTTTTTT.

This clonotype showed up many times. V gene TRBV12-3 or TRBV12-4 combines with J gene TRBJ1-4, with 7 positions matching TRBD1. V trimming: 6 bases; J trimming: 7 bases; junction bases outside the gene matches: 11. The CDR3 spans 15 residues. The CDR3 loop reads CASRNTGDAFEKLFF. The CDR3 DNA reads TGTGCCAGCAGAAATACAGGGGACGCTTTTGAAAAACTGTTTTTT.

The rearrangement uses TRBV19 and TRBJ1-2, with D perhaps TRBD1 (6 bases). Germline V CDR1 and CDR2: LNHDA, SQIVND (reference sequence). This CDR3 comprises 14 residues. Trimming took 1 base from V and 4 from J, leaving 10 bases between them. CDR3 coding DNA: TGTGCCAGTAGTATAGTGACAGGCGTCTATGGCTACACCTTC. As protein: CASSIVTGVYGYTF.

The CDR3 sequence is CASSPGGQGFAYEQYF. CDR3 in DNA: TGTGCCAGCAGCCCGGGGGGGCAGGGCTTCGCCTACGAGCAGTACTTC. V gene TRBV11-2 combines with J gene TRBJ2-7, with 8 positions matching TRBD2. The CDR3 totals 16 residues. Germline CDR1 reads SGHAT; CDR2 reads FQNNGV. Trimming at V came to 5 bases and at J to 2 bases, leaving 11 bases not matched to a gene.

Remarks on this clonotype: One end of the junction does not line up with germline, which may come from a read error. The rearrangement uses TRBV7-6 and TRBJ2-3; 10 bases are shared with TRBD2. CDR1 and CDR2 from the germline V gene are SGHVS and FNYEAQ. CDR3 length equals 14 residues. The CDR3 nucleotides are TGTGCCGGCAGTCGGACTAGCGGTTTGAATACGCAGTATTTT. Translated: CAGSRTSGLNTQYF.

This clonotype was found a few times. This rearrangement joins TRBV11-2 to TRBJ2-7; D may be TRBD1 (5 bases). Between the trimmed V and J ends, which lost 0 bases and 0 bases, there was a span of 9 bases. Germline values: CDR1 SGHAT, CDR2 FQNNGV. The CDR3 is made up of 15 amino acids. This CDR3 is CASSLEWGVSYEQYF. The DNA of the CDR3 is TGTGCCAGCAGCTTAGAGTGGGGCGTCTCCTACGAGCAGTACTTC.

This clonotype appeared a few times. The chain recombines TRBV3-1 with TRBJ2-3, with a weak D call TRBD2 (6 bases). CDR3 length: 13 residues. Germline V gene lookup returns CDR1 LGHDT and CDR2 YNNKEL (reference sequence). The V end lost 0 bases, the J end lost 6 bases, and 7 bases lay between the germline ends. CDR3 DNA: TGTGCCAGCAGCCAAGAACGGGGGGATACGCAGTATTTT. This translates into CASSQERGDTQYF.

This clonotype was seen a handful of times. The chain has TRBV7-9 and TRBJ2-7; perhaps TRBD1 as D (6 bases). The CDR3 runs 15 residues. Germline V gene lookup returns CDR1 SEHNR and CDR2 FQNEAQ (reference sequence). V lost 5 bases and J lost 6, with 20 bases in between. The CDR3 is CASSARDTTGFEQYF. CDR3 bases: TGTGCCAGCAGCGCCAGAGACACGACAGGTTTCGAGCAGTACTTC.

In its sample, this clonotype was seen a few times. The V call is TRBV20-1, the J call TRBJ1-5; 7 bases are shared with TRBD1. The V segment lost 0 bases and the J segment 7 bases; nucleotides outside the gene matches: 6. This CDR3 spans 14 amino acids. Germline lookup yields CDR1 DFQATT and CDR2 SNEGSKA (reference sequence). CDR3 sequence (DNA): TGCAGTGCTAGAGATGACAGGGCGAGACAGCCCCAGCATTTT. The encoded protein is CSARDDRARQPQHF.

The chain uses TRBV7-9 and TRBJ1-1; 7 bases are a match to TRBD1. The CDR3 has 16 residues. The J segment lost 1 base and the V segment lost 5 bases, leaving 10 bases of the junction unmatched. The germline V gene has CDR1 SEHNR and CDR2 FQNEAQ (reference sequence). The CDR3 nucleotides are TGTGCCAGCAGCCCTCAAGGGGGCGCAGGGAACACTGAAGCTTTCTTT. This sequence encodes CASSPQGGAGNTEAFF.

The rearrangement joins TRBV4-2 to TRBJ1-1; TRBD1 matches at 7 bases. Germline V gene data show CDR1 as LGHNA and CDR2 as YNFKEQ. The CDR3 runs to 14 residues. Trimming at V came to 2 bases and at J to 6 bases, leaving 6 bases not matched to a gene. The CDR3 sequence is CASSQPDRDPEAFF. Here the CDR3 DNA reads TGTGCCAGCAGCCAACCAGACAGGGACCCTGAAGCTTTCTTT.

Many counts were recorded for this clonotype. V and J are TRBV7-6 and TRBJ2-2, with D perhaps TRBD1 (5 bases). V lost 5 bases and J 4 bases, leaving 14 bases between the germline ends. Germline V gene sequence: CDR1 SGHVS, CDR2 FNYEAQ. This CDR3 region has 15 residues. CDR3 protein: CASSLPMGPTGELFF. The CDR3 bases are TGTGCCAGCAGCCTTCCGATGGGGCCCACCGGGGAGCTGTTTTTT.

This clonotype was recorded a few times. The rearrangement uses TRBV7-9 and TRBJ1-6; 7 bases fit TRBD1. This CDR3 contains 14 residues. The germline V gene has CDR1 SEHNR and CDR2 FQNEAQ (reference sequence). The V segment lost 6 bases and the J segment 7 bases; nucleotides outside the gene matches: 6. In DNA form, the CDR3 reads TGTGCCAGCAGGCTGGGACAGCGCAATTCACCCCTCCACTTT. It specifies CASRLGQRNSPLHF. The variable domain in full, completed from reference TRBV7-9 and TRBJ1-6, reads DTGVSQNPRHKITKRGQNVTFRCDPISEHNRLYWYRQTLGQGPEFLTYFQNEAQLEKSRLLSDRFSAERPKGSFSTLEIQRTEQGDSAMYLCASRLGQRNSPLHFGNGTRLTVT.

This clonotype showed up just once. The chain couples TRBV28 to TRBJ2-1; D ambiguous. Germline CDR1 MDHEN, CDR2 SYDVKM. This CDR3 has 14 amino acids. V lost 5 bases and J 9 bases, leaving 17 bases between the germline ends. CDR3 loop: CASSPTSTRTEQFF. The CDR3 coding sequence is TGTGCCAGCAGTCCAACGTCCACACGCACTGAGCAGTTCTTC.

This clonotype was found a few times. The chain carries TRBV11-3 and TRBJ1-6, with TRBD1 matching over 7 bases. The CDR3 loop spans 12 amino acids. Germline assignment: CDR1 SGHNT and CDR2 YENEEA. After removal of 5 bases from V and 13 bases from J, the junction contained 5 bases not matched to a gene. CDR3 sequence reads: CASSEGAVPLHF. The CDR3 region has the DNA TGTGCCAGCAGCGAGGGGGCGGTTCCCCTCCACTTT. Full variable domain (missing parts from reference TRBV11-3 and TRBJ1-6): EAGVVQSPRYKIIEKKQPVAFWCNPISGHNTLYWYLQNLGQGPELLIRYENEEAVDDSQLPKDRFSAERLKGVDSTLKIQPAELGDSAVYLCASSEGAVPLHFGNGTRLTVT.

V and J are TRBV10-3 and TRBJ1-2; D unclear. V lost 3 bases and J 2 bases, leaving 4 bases between the germline ends. This CDR3 has 12 residues. Germline CDR1 is ENHRY and CDR2 is SYGVKD. CDR3 DNA: TGTGCCATCAGTGACAGCAACTATGGCTACACCTTC. Residues: CAISDSNYGYTF.